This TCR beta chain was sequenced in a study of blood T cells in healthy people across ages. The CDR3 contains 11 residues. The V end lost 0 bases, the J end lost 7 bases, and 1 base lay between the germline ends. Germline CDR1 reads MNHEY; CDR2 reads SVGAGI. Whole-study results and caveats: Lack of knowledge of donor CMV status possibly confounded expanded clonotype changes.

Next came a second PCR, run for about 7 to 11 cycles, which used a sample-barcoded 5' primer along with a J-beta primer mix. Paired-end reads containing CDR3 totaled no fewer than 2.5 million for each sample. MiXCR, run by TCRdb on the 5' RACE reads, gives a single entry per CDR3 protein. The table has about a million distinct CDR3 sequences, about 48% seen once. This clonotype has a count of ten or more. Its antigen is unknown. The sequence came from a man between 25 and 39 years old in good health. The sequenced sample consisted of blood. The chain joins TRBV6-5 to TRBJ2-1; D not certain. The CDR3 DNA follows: TGTGCCAGCAGTTACTCGAATGAGCAGTTCTTC. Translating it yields CASSYSNEQFF.